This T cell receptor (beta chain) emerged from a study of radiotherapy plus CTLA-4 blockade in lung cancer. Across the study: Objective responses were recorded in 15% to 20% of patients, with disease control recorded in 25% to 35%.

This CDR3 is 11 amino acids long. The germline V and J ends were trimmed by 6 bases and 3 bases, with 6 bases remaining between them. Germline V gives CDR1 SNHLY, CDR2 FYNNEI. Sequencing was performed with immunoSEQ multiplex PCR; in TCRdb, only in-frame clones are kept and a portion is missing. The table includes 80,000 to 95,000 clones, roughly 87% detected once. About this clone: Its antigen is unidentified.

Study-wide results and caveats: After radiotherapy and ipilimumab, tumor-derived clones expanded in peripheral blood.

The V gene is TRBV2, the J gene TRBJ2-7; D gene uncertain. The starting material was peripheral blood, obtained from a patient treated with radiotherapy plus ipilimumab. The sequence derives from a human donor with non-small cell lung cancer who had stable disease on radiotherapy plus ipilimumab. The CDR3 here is CASRGNYEQYF. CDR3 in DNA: TGTGCCAGCAGGGGCAACTACGAGCAGTACTTC.